The 4 T cell receptor beta chains given below trace back to one sample, sequenced in a study of blood T cell repertoires in COVID-19. Using immunoSEQ multiplex PCR, the repertoire was profiled, and TCRdb retains in-frame clones only, with some absent. The sample shows under 300,000 clones, about 89% of them seen only once. The sample comprised PBMCs or T cells enriched from blood (not recorded which). The receptors stem from a human donor in a cohort exposed to, infected with or recovered from COVID-19 (not recorded which). The donor label of this sample is uncertain.

V is TRBV19 and J is TRBJ1-4; D is ambiguous. Germline values: CDR1 LNHDA, CDR2 SQIVND (reference sequence). CDR3 size: 15 residues. The V end was cut by 3 bases, the J end by 0 bases, with 8 bases between. CDR3 region: CASSMRAATNEKLFF. The CDR3 bases are TGTGCCAGTAGTATGAGGGCGGCAACTAATGAAAAACTGTTTTTT.

V and J are TRBV19 and TRBJ1-1; no reliable D call. Germline V CDR1 and CDR2: LNHDA, SQIVND (reference sequence). This CDR3 has 13 residues. V lost 5 bases and J 7 bases, leaving 14 bases between the germline ends. CDR3 coding DNA: TGTGCCAGTAGTGGCCCGGTGCGGGTTGAAGCTTTCTTT. As protein: CASSGPVRVEAFF.

This clone was seen once. This sequence joins TRBV30 and TRBJ1-4; D unresolved. Trimming left V 0 bases short and J 8 bases short, with 4 bases between. This CDR3 region has 11 residues. Germline CDR1 and CDR2: GTSNPN and SVGIG (reference sequence). This CDR3 is CAWSVREKLFF. The CDR3 DNA reads as TGTGCCTGGAGTGTACGGGAAAAACTGTTTTTT.

The V call is TRBV7-2, the J call TRBJ2-7; a possible D gene is TRBD1 (6 bases). This CDR3 region has 13 residues. Germline CDR1 reads SGHTA; CDR2 reads FQGNSA. Trimming removed 5 bases at V and 3 bases at J, with 11 bases between. The CDR3 DNA reads as TGTGCCAGCAGCCATTCACAGGGCTACGAGCAGTACTTC. Protein product: CASSHSQGYEQYF.